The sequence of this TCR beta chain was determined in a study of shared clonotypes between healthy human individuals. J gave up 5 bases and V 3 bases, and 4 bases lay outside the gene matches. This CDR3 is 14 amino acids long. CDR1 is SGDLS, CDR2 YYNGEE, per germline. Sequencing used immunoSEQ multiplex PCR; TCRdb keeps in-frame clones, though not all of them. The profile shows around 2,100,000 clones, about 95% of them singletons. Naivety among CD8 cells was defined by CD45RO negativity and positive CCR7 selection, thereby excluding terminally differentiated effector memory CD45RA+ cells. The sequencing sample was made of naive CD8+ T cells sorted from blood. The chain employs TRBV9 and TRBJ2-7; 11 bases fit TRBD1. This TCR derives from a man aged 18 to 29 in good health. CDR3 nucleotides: TGTGCCAGCAGCGGGACAGGGGGCCCAGACGAGCAGTACTTC. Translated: CASSGTGGPDEQYF.